These T cell receptor beta chains were read from a single sample in a study of glioma-infiltrating T cells. MiXCR was run by TCRdb on the multiplex PCR reads, yielding one entry per CDR3 protein. The data contain more than 20,000 distinct CDR3 sequences, approximately 25% of them seen just once; the ten biggest clones take up around 14%. The sequencing sample was made of glioma tissue, nonneoplastic brain tissue, or PBMCs (not recorded which). The receptors stem from a human donor with low-grade glioma or glioblastoma, undergoing nonglioma brain surgery, or in good health (not recorded which). CDR3s include the opening cysteine and the closing phenylalanine or tryptophan. Each record gives: D gene, J gene, clone size, V gene, CDR3 DNA, CDR3 protein. The D gene is left open where the match is weak. Only some rows state a clone size, as once, few, many or a class for expanded clones.

>TRBD1|TRBJ2-5|many|TRBV6-1
TGTGCCAGCAGTCCGGGACAGGGGGTGTCTGGGGAGACCCAGTACTTC
CASSPGQGVSGETQYF
>NA|TRBJ2-1|NA|TRBV19
TGTGCCAGTAGCGACAGCTACAATGAGCAGTTCTTC
CASSDSYNEQFF
>NA|TRBJ2-5|NA|TRBV4-1
TGCGCCAGCAGCCGACAAGACTACTCCCAAGAGACCCAGTACTTC
CASSRQDYSQETQYF
>NA|TRBJ1-1|many|TRBV7-8
TGTGCCAGCAGCCAAGCGGGGGCCAACACTGAAGCTTTCTTT
CASSQAGANTEAFF
>NA|TRBJ1-5|medium-sized|TRBV20-1
TGCAGTGCTAGAACGGGACACTCTTTCAATCAGCCCCAGCATTTT
CSARTGHSFNQPQHF
>TRBD2|TRBJ2-1|many|TRBV4-1
TGCGCCAGCAGTTCTCCGGGACTACGGCAGTTCTTC
CASSSPGLRQFF
>NA|TRBJ2-3|many|TRBV15
TGTGCCACCAGCCCCCGTGGATCTAGCACAGATACGCAGTATTTT
CATSPRGSSTDTQYF
>NA|TRBJ2-7|NA|TRBV2
TGTGCCAGCAGTGATGACAAATTCTACGAGCAGTACTTC
CASSDDKFYEQYF
>TRBD2|TRBJ2-2|NA|TRBV5-4
TGTGCCAGCAGCCCCCCCCTAGCGGGCAACACCGGGGAGCTGTTTTTT
CASSPPLAGNTGELFF
>TRBD2|TRBJ2-1|medium-sized|TRBV20-1
TGCAGTGCCACCGGGACTAGCGGGTCCATCTCCTACAATGAGCAGTTCTTC
CSATGTSGSISYNEQFF